The sequence of this T cell receptor (beta chain) was determined in a study of blood T cell repertoires in COVID-19. CDR1 and CDR2 (germline): LGHDT, YNNKEL (reference sequence). V shed 4 bases, J shed 3 bases, and the junction held 1 base outside the gene matches. This CDR3 has 13 amino acids. Profiled with immunoSEQ multiplex PCR; TCRdb holds only in-frame clones, not every one. The sample yields more than 70,000 clones, approximately 86% seen once. The clonotype was recovered from a woman older than 75 with acute or convalescent COVID-19. The chain has TRBV3-1 (or the pseudogene TRBV3-2) and TRBJ2-3, with 7 bases identical to TRBD2. Sequenced: peripheral blood. CDR3 DNA: TGTGCCAGCAGCCCGCGGGGGACAGATACGCAGTATTTT. Its translation is CASSPRGTDTQYF.